This T cell receptor (beta chain) was profiled in a study of regulatory T cells in long-lasting Graves disease. General observations from the study: Favored usage of TRBV28, TRBJ1-2 and TRBJ2-5 was recorded in persistent disease. Lower TCR diversity characterized persistent Graves' patients relative to newly diagnosed patients.

The sample holds many counts of this clonotype. Its antigen remains unknown. A read error may account for a junction end that differs from germline. iRepertoire HTBI primers and Arm-PCR of CDR3 regions built TCR beta libraries. From the multiplex PCR reads, TCRdb called clonotypes with MiXCR, one entry per CDR3 protein. The repertoire consists of around 480,000 distinct CDR3 sequences, with around 15% occurring once and the leading ten covering more than 9%. The CDR3 consists of 15 residues. Time point here: newly diagnosed GD, antithyroid drugs for less than 3 months. The TCR library was made from RNA that had been extracted from PBMCs in TRIzol. These records were also assigned to another study, of T cells in Graves' hyperthyroidism and ophthalmopathy. Per that study: Diagnoses rested on clinical symptoms, serum thyroxine and TRAb, thyroid ultrasound and orbital computed tomography. Most thyroid-expanded clonotypes above 0.001 were also found in blood.

The material sequenced was peripheral blood mononuclear cells (PBMCs), taken at new diagnosis, from a patient treated with antithyroid drugs. J is TRBJ1-5 and V is TRBV12-3 or TRBV12-4; 8 nucleotides align to TRBD1. The sequence came from a man aged 35 to 55 with Graves disease. CDR3 coding DNA: TGTGCCAGCAGCCCTACAGGGGGAAGCAACCAGCCCCAGCATTTT. It encodes CASSPTGGSNQPQHF.